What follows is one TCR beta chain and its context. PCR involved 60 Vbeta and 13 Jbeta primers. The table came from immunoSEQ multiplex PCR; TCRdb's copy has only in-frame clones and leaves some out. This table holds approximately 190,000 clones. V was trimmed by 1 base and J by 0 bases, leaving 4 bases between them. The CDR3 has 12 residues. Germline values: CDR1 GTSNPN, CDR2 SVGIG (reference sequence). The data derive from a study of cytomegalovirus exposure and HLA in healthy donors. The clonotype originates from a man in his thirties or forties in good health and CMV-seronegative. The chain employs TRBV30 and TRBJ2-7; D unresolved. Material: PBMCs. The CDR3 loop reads CAWSGASYEQYF. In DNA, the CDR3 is TGTGCCTGGAGTGGGGCCTCCTACGAGCAGTACTTC.